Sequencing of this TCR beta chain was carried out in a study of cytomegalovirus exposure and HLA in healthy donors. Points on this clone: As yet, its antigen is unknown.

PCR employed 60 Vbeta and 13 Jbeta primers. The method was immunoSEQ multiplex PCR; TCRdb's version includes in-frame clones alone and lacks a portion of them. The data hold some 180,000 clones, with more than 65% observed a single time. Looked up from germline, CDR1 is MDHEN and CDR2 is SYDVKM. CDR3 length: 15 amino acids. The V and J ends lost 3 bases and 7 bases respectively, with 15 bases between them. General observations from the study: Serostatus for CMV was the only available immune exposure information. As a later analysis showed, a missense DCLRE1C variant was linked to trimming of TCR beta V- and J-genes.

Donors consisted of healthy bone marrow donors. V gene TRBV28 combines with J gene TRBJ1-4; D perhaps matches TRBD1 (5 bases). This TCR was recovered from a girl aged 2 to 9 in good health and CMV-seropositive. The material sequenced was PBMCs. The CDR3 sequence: CASSFGGAGTEKLFF. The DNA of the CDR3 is TGTGCCAGCAGTTTTGGTGGGGCCGGTACTGAAAAACTGTTTTTT.